The 7 T cell receptor beta chains in this list originate from one sample, sequenced in a study of blood T cell repertoires in COVID-19. The repertoire was sequenced with immunoSEQ multiplex PCR; TCRdb's copy has only in-frame clones and lacks some. The top ten clones hold roughly 24% of a sample with more than 85,000 clones, roughly 80% of them seen once. The sequencing input was peripheral blood. The source is a human donor in a cohort sampled during active COVID-19.

The chain carries TRBV29-1 and TRBJ2-7, with D possibly matching TRBD1 (5 bases). Germline CDR1 and CDR2: SQVTM and ANQGSEA. This CDR3 contains 17 residues. V shed 6 bases and J shed 2 bases, with 26 bases lying between them. This CDR3 reads CSVSNGRQPLLPYEQYF. CDR3 sequence (DNA): TGCAGCGTGAGCAATGGTCGACAGCCCCTTCTTCCCTACGAGCAGTACTTC.

In this sample, this clone turned up a few times. The CDR3 sequence is CASSDRNTEAFF. CDR3 DNA sequence: TGTGCCAGCAGTGACAGGAACACTGAAGCTTTCTTT. The V gene is TRBV2, the J gene TRBJ1-1; D not resolved. The V and J ends lost 3 bases and 1 base respectively, with 3 bases between them. Germline V lookup: CDR1 SNHLY, CDR2 FYNNEI. The length of the CDR3 is 12 residues.

This chain connects TRBV14 to TRBJ2-7, with D tentatively TRBD2 (5 bases). In germline, CDR1 is SGHDN, CDR2 FVKESK. The CDR3 consists of 13 residues. Trimming cost V 1 base and J 1 base, with 5 bases left between them. The CDR3 here is CASSQAGSYEQYF. As DNA, the CDR3 is TGTGCCAGCAGCCAAGCGGGATCCTACGAGCAGTACTTC.

This chain links TRBV4-1 with TRBJ1-2; 9 bases are shared with TRBD1. The CDR3 extends over 16 amino acids. The V gene's germline CDR1 is MGHRA and CDR2 YSYEKL. The ends lost 3 bases at V and 2 bases at J; junction bases unmatched: 7. The CDR3 loop is CASSQAGTGSNYGYTF. CDR3 DNA: TGCGCCAGCAGCCAGGCCGGGACAGGGTCGAACTATGGCTACACCTTC.

The chain joins TRBV7-6 to TRBJ1-5; D uncertain. Germline loops: CDR1 SGHVS, CDR2 FNYEAQ. The CDR3 length is 13 residues. Trimming took off 2 bases at V and 1 base at J, with 3 bases between the two ends. CDR3 loop: CASSLSSNQPQHF. CDR3 sequence (DNA): TGTGCCAGCAGCTTATCGAGCAATCAGCCCCAGCATTTT.

This rearrangement joins TRBV12-5 to TRBJ2-7, with D tentatively TRBD1 (6 bases). CDR1 and CDR2 (germline): LGHNT, FRNRAP. The CDR3 extends over 14 amino acids. Trimming shortened V by 2 bases and J by 3 bases, and 11 bases separated the two germline ends. DNA of the CDR3: TGTGCTAGTGGTTTGATGGGACATAACTACGAGCAGTACTTC. Residues: CASGLMGHNYEQYF.

The chain links TRBV4-2 to TRBJ2-1, with 9 bases matching TRBD2. Germline CDR1 is LGHNA and CDR2 is YNFKEQ. The CDR3 runs 16 residues. Trimming at V came to 0 bases and at J to 9 bases, leaving 9 bases not matched to a gene. CDR3 amino acids: CASSQELSGRLGEQFF. In DNA, the CDR3 is TGTGCCAGCAGCCAAGAATTAAGCGGGAGGCTTGGTGAGCAGTTCTTC.